The clone carrying this T cell receptor beta chain was counted between two and nine times. Sequencing relied on a cDNA template that was reverse transcribed from extracted RNA. Profiled with immunoSEQ multiplex PCR; TCRdb holds only in-frame clones, not every one. The profile shows over 150,000 clones, roughly three fifths of them singletons. Per germline, CDR1 MNHNY and CDR2 SVGAGI (reference sequence). The ends were cut back, 6 bases at V and 1 base at J, with 16 bases in the middle. This CDR3 region has 16 residues. The sample belongs to a study of CD8+ T cells in alopecia areata. The source is a human donor in good health. The source material was CD8+ T cells sorted from blood. V gene TRBV6-6 combines with J gene TRBJ2-1; possible D gene TRBD2, 6 bases. The CDR3 spells CASSPTGGDSYNEQFF. As DNA, the CDR3 is TGTGCCAGCAGCCCCACGGGCGGGGATTCCTACAATGAGCAGTTCTTC.